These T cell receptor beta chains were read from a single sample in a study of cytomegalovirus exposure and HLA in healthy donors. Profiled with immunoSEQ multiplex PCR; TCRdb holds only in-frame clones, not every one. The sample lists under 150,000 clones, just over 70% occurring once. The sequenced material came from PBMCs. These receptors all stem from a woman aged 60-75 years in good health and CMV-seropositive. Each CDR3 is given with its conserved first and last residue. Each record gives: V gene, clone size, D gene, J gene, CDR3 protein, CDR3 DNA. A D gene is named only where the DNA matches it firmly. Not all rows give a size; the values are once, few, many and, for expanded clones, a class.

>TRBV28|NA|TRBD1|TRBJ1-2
CAAQGQGVSYGYTF
TGTGCCGCCCAGGGACAGGGGGTTTCCTATGGCTACACCTTC
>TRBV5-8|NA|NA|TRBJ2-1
CASRPRGSSYNEQFF
TGTGCCAGCAGGCCTCGGGGGAGCTCCTACAATGAGCAGTTCTTC
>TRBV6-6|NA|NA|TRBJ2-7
CASSYSGTNYEQYF
TGTGCCAGCAGTTACTCTGGGACAAACTACGAGCAGTACTTC
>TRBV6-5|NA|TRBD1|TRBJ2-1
CASRRDRAYNEQFF
TGTGCCAGCAGGCGGGACAGGGCTTACAATGAGCAGTTCTTC
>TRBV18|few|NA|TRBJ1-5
CASSPPGEGNQPQHF
TGTGCCAGCTCACCCCCGGGGGAGGGCAATCAGCCCCAGCATTTT
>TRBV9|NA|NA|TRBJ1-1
CASSESGRVPFF
TGTGCCAGCAGCGAGAGCGGGAGGGTTCCTTTCTTT
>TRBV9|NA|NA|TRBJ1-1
CASSVGRGTEAFF
TGTGCCAGCAGCGTAGGTAGGGGAACTGAAGCTTTCTTT
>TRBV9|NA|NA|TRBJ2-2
CASSLGATGELFF
TGTGCCAGCAGTCTGGGGGCCACCGGGGAGCTGTTTTTT
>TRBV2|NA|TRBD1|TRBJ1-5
CASSPPGTGGNQPQHF
TGTGCCAGCAGCCCTCCCGGGACAGGGGGCAATCAGCCCCAGCATTTT
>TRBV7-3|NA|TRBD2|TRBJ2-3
CASSLGTSADTQYF
TGTGCCAGCAGCTTAGGGACTAGCGCAGATACGCAGTATTTT
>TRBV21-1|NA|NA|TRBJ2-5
CASSKGQGREGTQYF
TGTGCCAGCAGCAAAGGGCAGGGGAGAGAGGGGACCCAGTACTTC
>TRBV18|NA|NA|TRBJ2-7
CASSMGLYEQYF
TGTGCCAGCTCAATGGGCCTCTACGAGCAGTACTTC
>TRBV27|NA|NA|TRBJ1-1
CASRWDMNTEAFF
TGTGCCAGCAGGTGGGACATGAACACTGAAGCTTTCTTT
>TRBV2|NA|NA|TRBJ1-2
CASIQTREGYGYTF
TGTGCCAGCATCCAAACCAGGGAGGGCTATGGCTACACCTTC
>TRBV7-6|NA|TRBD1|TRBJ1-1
CASSRRDRGEAFF
TGTGCCAGCAGCCGCCGGGACAGGGGAGAAGCTTTCTTT
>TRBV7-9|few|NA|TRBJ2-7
CASSSLELYGDYEQYF
TGTGCCAGCAGCTCGCTCGAACTATACGGGGACTACGAGCAGTACTTC
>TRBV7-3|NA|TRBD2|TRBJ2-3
CASSLGTSGGALQYF
TGTGCCAGCAGCCTCGGGACTAGCGGGGGGGCTTTGCAGTATTTT
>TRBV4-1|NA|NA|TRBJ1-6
CASSQERSAYNSPLHF
TGCGCCAGCAGCCAAGAGAGGTCAGCTTATAATTCACCCCTCCACTTT
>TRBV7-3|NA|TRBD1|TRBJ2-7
CASSLEAGGFYEQYF
TGTGCCAGCAGCTTGGAAGCAGGGGGCTTTTACGAGCAGTACTTC
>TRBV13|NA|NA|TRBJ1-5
CASSRHLERDQPQHF
TGTGCCAGCAGCCGACACCTCGAGCGGGATCAGCCCCAGCATTTT
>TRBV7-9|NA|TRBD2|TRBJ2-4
CASSIIGLAGDIQYF
TGTGCCAGCAGTATCATCGGACTAGCGGGAGACATTCAGTACTTC
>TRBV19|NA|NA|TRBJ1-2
CATGKTRENYGYTF
TGTGCCACCGGTAAGACACGGGAAAACTATGGCTACACCTTC
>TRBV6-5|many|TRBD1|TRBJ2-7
CASRGGRTGYEQYF
TGTGCCAGCAGAGGGGGTAGGACAGGCTACGAGCAGTACTTC
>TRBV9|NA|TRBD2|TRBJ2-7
CASSATGLAGYEQYF
TGTGCCAGCAGTGCTACGGGACTAGCGGGCTACGAGCAGTACTTC
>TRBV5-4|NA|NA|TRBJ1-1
CASSLQAAPLAFF
TGTGCCAGCAGCTTGCAGGCTGCACCTTTAGCTTTCTTT
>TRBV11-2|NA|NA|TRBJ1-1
CASSYQGEAFF
TGTGCCAGCAGCTATCAGGGTGAAGCTTTCTTT
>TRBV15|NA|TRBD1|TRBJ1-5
CATSRDLGTGSNQPQHF
TGTGCCACCAGCAGAGATCTGGGGACAGGGTCAAATCAGCCCCAGCATTTT
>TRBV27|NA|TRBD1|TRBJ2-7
CASSPGTVTYEQYF
TGTGCCAGCAGTCCCGGGACAGTAACCTACGAGCAGTACTTC
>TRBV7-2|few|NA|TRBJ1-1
CASSLRNLNTEAFF
TGTGCCAGCAGCCTCAGGAACTTGAACACTGAAGCTTTCTTT
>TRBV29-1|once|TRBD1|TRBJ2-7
CSVRTGSYEQYF
TGCAGCGTTCGGACAGGTTCCTACGAGCAGTACTTC
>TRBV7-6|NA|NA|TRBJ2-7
CASSLDPGGTYEQYF
TGTGCCAGCAGCTTAGATCCAGGGGGGACCTACGAGCAGTACTTC
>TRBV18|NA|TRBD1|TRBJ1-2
CASSPTGQAFNYGYTF
TGTGCCAGCTCACCAACGGGACAGGCGTTTAACTATGGCTACACCTTC
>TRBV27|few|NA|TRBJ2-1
CASRPGQSLYNEQFF
TGTGCCAGCAGGCCGGGACAATCCCTCTACAATGAGCAGTTCTTC
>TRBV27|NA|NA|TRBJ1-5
CASSFSDSNQPQHF
TGTGCCAGCAGTTTCAGTGATAGCAATCAGCCCCAGCATTTT
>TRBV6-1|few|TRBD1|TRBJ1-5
CASGGQGDRQPQHF
TGTGCCAGCGGAGGACAGGGGGATCGTCAGCCCCAGCATTTT
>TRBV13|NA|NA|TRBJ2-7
CASSGGGGQYF
TGTGCCAGCAGCGGAGGGGGGGGGCAGTACTTC
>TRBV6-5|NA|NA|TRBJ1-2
CASSYRTDYGYTF
TGTGCCAGCAGTTACAGGACAGACTATGGCTACACCTTC
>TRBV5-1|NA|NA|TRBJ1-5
CASSPQDSRNQPQHF
TGCGCCAGCAGCCCTCAAGATAGCCGCAATCAGCCCCAGCATTTT
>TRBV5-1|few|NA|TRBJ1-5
CASSLTFRTESNQPQHF
TGCGCCAGCAGCTTGACTTTCCGGACAGAAAGCAATCAGCCCCAGCATTTT
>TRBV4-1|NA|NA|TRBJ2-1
CASSRTGTEAYNEQFF
TGCGCCAGCAGCCGCACCGGAACGGAGGCCTACAATGAGCAGTTCTTC
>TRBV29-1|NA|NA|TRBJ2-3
CSVAGGGTDTQYF
TGCAGCGTGGCCGGGGGTGGTACAGATACGCAGTATTTT
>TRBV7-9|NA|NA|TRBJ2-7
CASSLEGRGREQYF
TGTGCCAGCAGCTTAGAGGGCAGGGGACGCGAGCAGTACTTC
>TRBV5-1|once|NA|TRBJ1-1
CASSLDAGDPPEAFF
TGCGCCAGCAGCTTGGATGCAGGGGACCCGCCTGAAGCTTTCTTT
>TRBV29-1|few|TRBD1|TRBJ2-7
CSGRDRGGGEQYF
TGCAGCGGACGGGACAGGGGAGGGGGGGAGCAGTACTTC
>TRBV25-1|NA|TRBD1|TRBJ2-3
CASSPRQGISDTQYF
TGTGCCAGCAGTCCCAGACAGGGAATCTCAGATACGCAGTATTTT
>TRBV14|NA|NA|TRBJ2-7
CASSRRRGATDEQYF
TGTGCCAGCAGCCGCCGACGGGGGGCTACCGACGAGCAGTACTTC
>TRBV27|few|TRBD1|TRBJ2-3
CASTLGQSGTDTQYF
TGTGCCAGCACCTTGGGACAGTCTGGCACAGATACGCAGTATTTT
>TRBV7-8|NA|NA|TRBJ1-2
CASSSGTAWDGYTF
TGTGCCAGCAGCTCCGGGACTGCCTGGGATGGCTACACCTTC
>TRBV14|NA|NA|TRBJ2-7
CASSQGGFSYEQYF
TGTGCCAGCAGCCAAGGAGGGTTCTCCTACGAGCAGTACTTC
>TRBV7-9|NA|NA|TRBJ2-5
CASSLRGGETQYF
TGTGCCAGCAGCTTACGGGGAGGAGAGACCCAGTACTTC
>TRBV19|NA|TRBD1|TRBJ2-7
CASSIGWGQMSYEQYF
TGTGCCAGTAGTATAGGATGGGGACAGATGTCCTACGAGCAGTACTTC
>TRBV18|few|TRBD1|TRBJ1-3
CASSPRGQGIAGNTIYF
TGTGCCAGCTCACCACGGGGACAGGGAATTGCTGGAAACACCATATATTTT
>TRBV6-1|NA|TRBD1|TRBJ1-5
CASRADRGNQPQHF
TGTGCCAGCAGAGCGGACAGGGGCAATCAGCCCCAGCATTTT
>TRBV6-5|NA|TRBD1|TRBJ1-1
CASSRYIRGDTEAFF
TGTGCCAGCAGCCGGTACATCAGGGGGGACACTGAAGCTTTCTTT